This TCR beta chain was found in a study of blood T cell repertoires in COVID-19. The overall study: Samples taken during acute and convalescent COVID-19 were collected in the United States, Italy and Spain. Sources were T cells, B-cell-depleted T cells, or PBMCs; the material itself was cDNA or gDNA.

Authors' data handling: For nucleated cells, counts were estimated from reference gene primer amplification. Libraries were prepared by immunoSEQ multiplex PCR; TCRdb keeps only in-frame clonotypes and omits some of them. That table furnishes V, J and clone size, whereas the DNA furnished D and trimming. The sample includes 90,000 to 150,000 clones, roughly 80% seen only once; the top ten take 6.2%. V shed 7 bases and J 8 bases; nucleotides not matched to a gene: 6. The CDR3 runs 13 residues. Germline-derived CDR1 and CDR2 are MNHEY and SMNVEV (reference sequence). The gene calls are TRBV27 and TRBJ2-1; 9 positions agree with TRBD1. The source material was peripheral blood. This sequence originates from a man in his sixties or seventies with acute or convalescent COVID-19. The CDR3 DNA is TGTGCCAGCACGGGACAGGGTAGACATGAGCAGTTCTTC. This sequence encodes CASTGQGRHEQFF.